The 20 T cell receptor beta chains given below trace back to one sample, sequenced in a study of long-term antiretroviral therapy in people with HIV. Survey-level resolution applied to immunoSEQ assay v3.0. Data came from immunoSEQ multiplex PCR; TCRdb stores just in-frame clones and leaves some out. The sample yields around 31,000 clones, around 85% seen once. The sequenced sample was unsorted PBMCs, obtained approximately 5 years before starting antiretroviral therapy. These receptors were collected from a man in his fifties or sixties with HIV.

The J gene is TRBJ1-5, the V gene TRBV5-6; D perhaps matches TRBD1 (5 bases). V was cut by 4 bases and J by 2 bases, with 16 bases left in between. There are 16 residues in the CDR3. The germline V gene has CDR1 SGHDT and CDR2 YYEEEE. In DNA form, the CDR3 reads TGTGCCAGCAGCCTGGCAGGGAGGGCCGGCAATCAGCCCCAGCATTTT. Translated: CASSLAGRAGNQPQHF.

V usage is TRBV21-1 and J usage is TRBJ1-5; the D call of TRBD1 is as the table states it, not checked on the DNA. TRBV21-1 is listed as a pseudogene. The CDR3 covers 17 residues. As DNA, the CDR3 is TGTGCCAGCAGCAAAGCGGGGGGTAGGGGACAGAATCAGCCCCAGCATTTT. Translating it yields CASSKAGGRGQNQPQHF.

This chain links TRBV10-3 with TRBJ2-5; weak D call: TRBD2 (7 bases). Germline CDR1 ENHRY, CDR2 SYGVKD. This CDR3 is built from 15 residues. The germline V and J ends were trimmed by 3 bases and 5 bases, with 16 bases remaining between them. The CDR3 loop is CAISETVRGAETQYF. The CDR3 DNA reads TGTGCCATCAGTGAAACCGTTCGGGGGGCGGAGACCCAGTACTTC.

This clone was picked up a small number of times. This chain's CDR3 is CASRDLGLAGNEQFF. The CDR3 bases are TGTGCCAGCAGAGACCTGGGACTAGCGGGCAATGAGCAGTTCTTC. The rearrangement joins TRBV6-5 to TRBJ2-1, with 12 bases lining up with TRBD2. The CDR3 contains 15 residues. Losses at the gene ends were 6 bases for V and 6 bases for J; bases not matched to a gene: 6. Per germline, CDR1 MNHEY and CDR2 SVGAGI.

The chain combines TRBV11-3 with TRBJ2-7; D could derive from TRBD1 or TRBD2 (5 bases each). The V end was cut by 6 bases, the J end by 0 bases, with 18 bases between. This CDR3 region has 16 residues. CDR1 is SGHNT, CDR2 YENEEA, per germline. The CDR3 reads CASSSRDGRSSYEQYF. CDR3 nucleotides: TGTGCCAGCAGTTCGAGGGACGGCAGGAGCTCCTACGAGCAGTACTTC.

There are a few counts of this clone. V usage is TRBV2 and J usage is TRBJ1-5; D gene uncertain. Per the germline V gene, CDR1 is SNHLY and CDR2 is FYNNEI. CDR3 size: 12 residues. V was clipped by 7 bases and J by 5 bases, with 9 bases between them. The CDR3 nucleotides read TGTGCCAGCACGGCCGACGATCAGCCCCAGCATTTT. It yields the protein CASTADDQPQHF.

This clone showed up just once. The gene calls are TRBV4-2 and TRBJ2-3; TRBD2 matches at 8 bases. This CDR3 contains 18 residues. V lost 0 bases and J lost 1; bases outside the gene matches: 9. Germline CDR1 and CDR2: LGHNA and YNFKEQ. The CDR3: CASSQDPGGLTRTDTQYF. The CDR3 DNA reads TGTGCCAGCAGCCAAGACCCGGGGGGGTTAACTCGCACAGATACGCAGTATTTT.

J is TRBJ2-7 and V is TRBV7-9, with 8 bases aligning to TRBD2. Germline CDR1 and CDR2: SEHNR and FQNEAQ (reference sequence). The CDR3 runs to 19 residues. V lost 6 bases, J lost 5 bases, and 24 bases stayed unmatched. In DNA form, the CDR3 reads TGTGCCAGCAGTGACTTTAGCCGGGGGGGGGCACCCCGAGGCCACGAGCAGTACTTC. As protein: CASSDFSRGGAPRGHEQYF.

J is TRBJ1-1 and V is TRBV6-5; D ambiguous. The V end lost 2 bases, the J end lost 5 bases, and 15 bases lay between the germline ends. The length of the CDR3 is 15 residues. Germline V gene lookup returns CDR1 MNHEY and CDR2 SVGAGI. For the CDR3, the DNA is TGTGCCAGCAGTTACGTCTACCCTCCGGCGACTGAAGCTTTCTTT. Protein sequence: CASSYVYPPATEAFF.

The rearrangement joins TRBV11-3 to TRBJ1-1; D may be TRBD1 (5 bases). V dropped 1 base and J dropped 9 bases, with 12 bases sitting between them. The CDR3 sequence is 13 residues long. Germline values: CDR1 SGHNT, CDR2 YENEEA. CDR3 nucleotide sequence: TGTGCCAGCAGCTTAGGAGGGGACCGCCAAGCTTTCTTT. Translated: CASSLGGDRQAFF.

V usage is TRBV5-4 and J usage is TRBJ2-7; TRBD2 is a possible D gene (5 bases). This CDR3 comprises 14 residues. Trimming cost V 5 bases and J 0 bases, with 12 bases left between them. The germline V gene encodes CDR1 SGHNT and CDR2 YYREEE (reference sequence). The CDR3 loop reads CASRTPADSYEQYF. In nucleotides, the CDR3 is TGTGCCAGCAGGACCCCAGCGGACTCCTACGAGCAGTACTTC.

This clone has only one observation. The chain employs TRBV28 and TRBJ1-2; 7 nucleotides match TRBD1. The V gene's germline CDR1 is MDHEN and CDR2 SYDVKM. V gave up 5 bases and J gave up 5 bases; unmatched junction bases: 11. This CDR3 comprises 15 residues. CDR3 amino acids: CASSPPGGRGYGYTF. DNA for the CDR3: TGTGCCAGCAGTCCTCCGGGGGGCAGGGGGTATGGCTACACCTTC.

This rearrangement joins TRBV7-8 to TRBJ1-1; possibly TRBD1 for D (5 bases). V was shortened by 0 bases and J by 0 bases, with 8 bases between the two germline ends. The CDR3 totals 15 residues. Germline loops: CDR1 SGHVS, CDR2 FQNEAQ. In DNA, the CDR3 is TGTGCCAGCAGCTTAGCCCCGGGACTGAACACTGAAGCTTTCTTT. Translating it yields CASSLAPGLNTEAFF. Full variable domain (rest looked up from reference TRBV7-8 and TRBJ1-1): GAGVSQSPRYKVAKRGQDVALRCDPISGHVSLFWYQQALGQGPEFLTYFQNEAQLDKSGLPSDRFFAERPEGSVSTLKIQRTQQEDSAVYLCASSLAPGLNTEAFFGQGTRLTVV.

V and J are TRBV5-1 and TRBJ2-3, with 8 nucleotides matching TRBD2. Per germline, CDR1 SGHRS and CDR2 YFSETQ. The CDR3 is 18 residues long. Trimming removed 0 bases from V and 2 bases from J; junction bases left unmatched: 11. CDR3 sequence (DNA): TGCGCCAGCAGCTTGGGTAACCCGACTAGCGTAAACACAGATACGCAGTATTTT. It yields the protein CASSLGNPTSVNTDTQYF.

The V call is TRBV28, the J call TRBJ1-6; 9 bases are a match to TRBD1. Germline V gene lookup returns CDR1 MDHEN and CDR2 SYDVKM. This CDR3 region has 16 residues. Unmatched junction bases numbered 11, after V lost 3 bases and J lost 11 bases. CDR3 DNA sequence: TGTGCCAGCAGTTTGGGGACAGGGACGCTGCAGCCACCCCTCCACTTT. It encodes CASSLGTGTLQPPLHF.

The CDR3 DNA sequence: TGTGCCAGTAGCAGGGGTACCTACAATGAGCAGTTCTTC. Translated: CASSRGTYNEQFF. V and J are TRBV19 and TRBJ2-1, with D possibly matching TRBD1 (6 bases). The CDR3 has 13 amino acids. Trimming cost V 6 bases and J 2 bases, with 8 bases left between them. The V gene's germline CDR1 is LNHDA and CDR2 SQIVND (reference sequence).

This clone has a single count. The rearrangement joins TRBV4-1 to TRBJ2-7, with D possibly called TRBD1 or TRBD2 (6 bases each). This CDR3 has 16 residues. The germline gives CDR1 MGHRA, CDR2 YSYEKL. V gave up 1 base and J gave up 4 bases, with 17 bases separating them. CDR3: CASSQAAGWGAYEQYF. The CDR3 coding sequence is TGCGCCAGCAGCCAAGCTGCCGGTTGGGGGGCTTACGAGCAGTACTTC.

CDR3 protein: CASSLAPSGTVYGYTF. The CDR3 DNA reads TGTGCCAGCAGCTTGGCCCCCTCCGGGACAGTTTATGGCTACACCTTC. The genes are TRBV5-6 and TRBJ1-2; 7 nucleotides align to TRBD1. The V gene's germline CDR1 is SGHDT and CDR2 YYEEEE. The CDR3 runs 16 residues. V lost 0 bases, J lost 5 bases, and 10 bases stayed unmatched.

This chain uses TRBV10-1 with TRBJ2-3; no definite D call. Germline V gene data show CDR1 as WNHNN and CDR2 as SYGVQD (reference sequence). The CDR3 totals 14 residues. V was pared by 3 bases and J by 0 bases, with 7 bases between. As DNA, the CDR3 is TGCGCCAGCAGTGACGGGTCCAGCACAGATACGCAGTATTTT. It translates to CASSDGSSTDTQYF.

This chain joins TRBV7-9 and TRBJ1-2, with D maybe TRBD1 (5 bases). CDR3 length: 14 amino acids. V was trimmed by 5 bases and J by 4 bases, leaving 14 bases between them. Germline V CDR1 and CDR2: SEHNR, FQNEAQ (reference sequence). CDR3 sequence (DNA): TGTGCCAGCAGCCGGTGGGGGTCTGGCTATGGCTACACCTTC. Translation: CASSRWGSGYGYTF.